This entry lists 16 T cell receptor beta chains sequenced from one sample in a study of blood T cell repertoires in COVID-19. Here immunoSEQ multiplex PCR was the method, and the copy in TCRdb shows in-frame clones only, minus some. Among 200,000 to 250,000 clones listed, nearly 95% were seen once. Sequencing was done on a sample of peripheral blood. The receptors originated from a man aged 25 to 45 with COVID-19, enrolled during active disease.

The chain carries TRBV2 and TRBJ1-2; no firm D call. The length of the CDR3 is 14 residues. Germline CDR1 SNHLY, CDR2 FYNNEI. V was trimmed by 3 bases and J by 0 bases, leaving 8 bases between them. Written as DNA, the CDR3 is TGTGCCAGCAGTGAGGTCAGTTCTAACTATGGCTACACCTTC. Its protein product is CASSEVSSNYGYTF.

The chain combines TRBV24-1 with TRBJ2-5; unclear D gene. CDR3 length equals 14 residues. Germline V gene sequence: CDR1 KGHDR, CDR2 SFDVKD. V lost 5 bases to trimming and J lost 5 bases, with 14 bases between them. The CDR3 spells CATSAYGYGETQYF. The CDR3 region has the DNA TGTGCCACCAGTGCATACGGGTATGGGGAGACCCAGTACTTC.

This rearrangement joins TRBV6-5 to TRBJ2-7, with TRBD2 as a possible D gene (7 bases). Germline-derived CDR1 and CDR2 are MNHEY and SVGAGI. The CDR3 sequence is 14 residues long. Trimming shortened V by 4 bases and J by 5 bases, and 15 bases separated the two germline ends. CDR3 residues: CASSFPGGPDEQYF. Written as DNA, the CDR3 is TGTGCCAGCAGTTTCCCCGGGGGGCCTGACGAGCAGTACTTC.

The chain recombines TRBV19 with TRBJ2-5, with TRBD2 as a possible D gene (6 bases). Germline V gene lookup returns CDR1 LNHDA and CDR2 SQIVND (reference sequence). This CDR3 is 16 amino acids long. The germline V and J ends were trimmed by 6 bases and 5 bases, with 22 bases remaining between them. CDR3 loop: CASSVTSPIRPETQYF. In nucleotides, the CDR3 is TGTGCCAGTAGCGTGACTAGTCCTATTAGACCGGAGACCCAGTACTTC.

V and J are TRBV6-6 and TRBJ1-2; D is perhaps TRBD1 (5 bases). Germline loops: CDR1 MNHNY, CDR2 SVGAGI (reference sequence). Trimming left V 6 bases short and J 0 bases short, with 11 bases between. The CDR3 has 14 amino acids. CDR3 amino acids: CASSQGLSNYGYTF. The CDR3 DNA reads TGTGCCAGCAGCCAGGGACTGTCTAACTATGGCTACACCTTC.

V gene TRBV7-7 combines with J gene TRBJ2-5; tentatively, D is TRBD1 (6 bases). The germline gives CDR1 SSHAT, CDR2 FNYEAQ (reference sequence). There are 15 residues in the CDR3. Trimming pared 4 bases from V and 5 bases from J, leaving 17 bases between. The CDR3 sequence: CASSSRDTKGETQYF. In nucleotides, the CDR3 is TGTGCCAGCAGCTCCCGGGACACCAAAGGGGAGACCCAGTACTTC.

The gene calls are TRBV14 and TRBJ1-2; no reliable D call. Germline-derived CDR1 and CDR2 are SGHDN and FVKESK. With 4 bases removed from V and 5 bases from J, the gap between germline ends came to 8 bases. The CDR3 has 12 residues. DNA for the CDR3: TGTGCCAGCAGCCCCGGACTATATGGCTACACCTTC. Translation: CASSPGLYGYTF.

The chain carries TRBV5-1 and TRBJ2-3, with D perhaps TRBD2 (6 bases). Per germline, CDR1 SGHRS and CDR2 YFSETQ. Trimming shortened V by 3 bases and J by 3 bases, and 11 bases separated the two germline ends. The CDR3 runs 14 residues. The CDR3 DNA sequence: TGCGCCAGCAGCTGGGGGGAGCAAACAGATACGCAGTATTTT. This encodes CASSWGEQTDTQYF.

The V call is TRBV19, the J call TRBJ2-7; TRBD1 matches 10 bases. The CDR3 has 14 amino acids. With V trimmed by 5 bases and J by 2 bases, 3 bases remained unmatched. CDR1 LNHDA and CDR2 SQIVND come from the germline V gene (reference sequence). CDR3 in DNA: TGTGCCAGTAGTGCCGGGACAGGGGCCTACGAGCAGTACTTC. Amino acids: CASSAGTGAYEQYF.

This chain links TRBV13 with TRBJ2-1, with 8 positions matching TRBD2. V trimming: 5 bases; J trimming: 4 bases; junction bases outside the gene matches: 10. Looked up from germline, CDR1 is PRHDT and CDR2 is FYEKMQ (reference sequence). CDR3 size: 16 residues. The CDR3 reads CASSEKGSGRYNEQFF. CDR3 nucleotide sequence: TGTGCCAGCAGCGAGAAGGGCAGCGGGAGATACAATGAGCAGTTCTTC.

The chain combines TRBV18 with TRBJ1-4, with D hard to call. The CDR3 loop spans 14 amino acids. Trimming left V 3 bases short and J 1 base short, with 6 bases between. Germline CDR1 reads KGHSH; CDR2 reads LQKENI. The CDR3 region is CASSPRQTNEKLFF. The CDR3 DNA reads as TGTGCCAGCTCACCGCGGCAAACTAATGAAAAACTGTTTTTT.

The V call is TRBV29-1, the J call TRBJ2-3; 8 positions agree with TRBD1. With 2 bases clipped from V and 2 bases from J, the junction kept 9 bases outside the gene matches. CDR3 length: 16 amino acids. In germline, CDR1 is SQVTM, CDR2 ANQGSEA. The CDR3, as DNA: TGCAGCGTTGAATCCCCGACAGGGGCCCTCACAGATACGCAGTATTTT. Amino acid sequence: CSVESPTGALTDTQYF.

This CDR3 reads CASSQGGRAQPQHF. CDR3 coding DNA: TGTGCCAGCTCCCAGGGGGGCAGGGCTCAGCCCCAGCATTTT. V gene TRBV3-1 (or the pseudogene TRBV3-2) combines with J gene TRBJ1-5, with 7 nucleotides matching TRBD1. Germline values: CDR1 LGHDT, CDR2 YNNKEL (reference sequence). This CDR3 contains 14 residues. V was clipped by 8 bases and J by 6 bases; unmatched bases: 10.

DNA of the CDR3: TGTGCCAGCAGCGACAGGGGACGGGGGAACACTGAAGCTTTCTTT. Translated: CASSDRGRGNTEAFF. The V call is TRBV6-5, the J call TRBJ1-1; 8 bases are shared with TRBD1. Trimming took 6 bases from V and 1 from J; bases not matched to a gene: 7. The V gene's germline CDR1 is MNHEY and CDR2 SVGAGI. The CDR3 runs to 15 residues.

This chain connects TRBV5-4 to TRBJ2-1; D unclear. Per the germline V gene, CDR1 is SGHNT and CDR2 is YYREEE (reference sequence). The CDR3 sequence is 14 residues long. V lost 4 bases to trimming and J lost 6 bases, with 14 bases between them. The CDR3 loop is CASSAQQRPNEQFF. Here the CDR3 DNA reads TGTGCCAGCAGCGCCCAGCAGCGCCCCAATGAGCAGTTCTTC.

The V gene is TRBV5-1, the J gene TRBJ2-3, with 9 bases matching TRBD2. This CDR3 spans 16 amino acids. The V and J ends lost 1 base and 7 bases, in that order; junction bases with no gene match: 10. Germline values: CDR1 SGHRS, CDR2 YFSETQ. The DNA of the CDR3 is TGCGCCAGCAGCTTGATGGCGGGGGGGCCTTCCTATACGCAGTATTTT. Its protein product is CASSLMAGGPSYTQYF.